Listed below are T cell receptor beta chains from one sample, sequenced in a study of T-cell reconstitution after alpha-beta-depleted transplantation in children. TCRdb recomputed calls from the PCR reads with MiXCR, one row per CDR3 protein. There are about 110,000 distinct CDR3 sequences in the sample; 10% occur only once, and less than 40% lies in the top ten. Source: PBMCs, taken before TCRalphabeta/CD19-depleted stem cell transplant. These receptors all stem from a boy between 2 and 10 years old with acute lymphoblastic leukemia, due to receive a stem cell transplant. Each CDR3 is given with its conserved first and last residue. D genes are given only for firm matches. The size of a clone is reported for some rows only, either as once, few or many, or as a class for expanded clones.

j_call: TRBJ2-1
v_call: TRBV5-4
clone_size: many
d_call: NA
cdr3_aa: CASSLHGSALGEQFF
cdr3_nt: TGTGCCAGCAGCTTACACGGGAGCGCGTTAGGTGAGCAGTTCTTC

j_call: TRBJ2-7
v_call: TRBV7-9
clone_size: NA
d_call: NA
cdr3_aa: CASSLATGSSYEQYF
cdr3_nt: TGTGCCAGCAGCTTAGCCACAGGGAGCTCCTACGAGCAGTACTTC

j_call: TRBJ2-1
v_call: TRBV5-1
clone_size: few
d_call: TRBD2
cdr3_aa: CASSLPGLSDLNEQFF
cdr3_nt: TGCGCCAGCAGCTTACCGGGACTAAGTGATTTGAATGAGCAGTTCTTC

j_call: TRBJ1-1
v_call: TRBV12-5
clone_size: NA
d_call: NA
cdr3_aa: CASGPIRGGSTEAFF
cdr3_nt: TGTGCTAGTGGTCCAATCCGAGGGGGGAGCACTGAAGCTTTCTTT

j_call: TRBJ2-3
v_call: TRBV7-4
clone_size: few
d_call: NA
cdr3_aa: CASSQALAQYF
cdr3_nt: TGTGCCAGCAGCCAAGCCCTAGCGCAGTATTTT

j_call: TRBJ2-7
v_call: TRBV30
clone_size: few
d_call: NA
cdr3_aa: CAWSVPQRGGEQYF
cdr3_nt: TGTGCCTGGAGTGTACCGCAAAGGGGAGGCGAGCAGTACTTC

j_call: TRBJ2-1
v_call: TRBV20-1
clone_size: many
d_call: TRBD2
cdr3_aa: CSAPPGLAVYNEQFF
cdr3_nt: TGCAGTGCTCCCCCGGGACTAGCGGTCTACAATGAGCAGTTCTTC

j_call: TRBJ2-1
v_call: TRBV11-2
clone_size: NA
d_call: NA
cdr3_aa: CASTRRGEASYNEQFF
cdr3_nt: TGTGCCAGCACCCGGAGAGGGGAGGCCTCCTACAATGAGCAGTTCTTC

j_call: TRBJ2-7
v_call: TRBV4-1
clone_size: few
d_call: TRBD1
cdr3_aa: CASSQDLGARGIEQYF
cdr3_nt: TGCGCCAGCAGCCAAGATCTGGGTGCCAGGGGGATCGAGCAGTACTTC

j_call: TRBJ2-3
v_call: TRBV6-5
clone_size: few
d_call: TRBD2
cdr3_aa: CASSYRSSGSTDTQYF
cdr3_nt: TGTGCCAGCAGTTACCGGAGTAGCGGGAGCACAGATACGCAGTATTTT

j_call: TRBJ2-3
v_call: TRBV20-1
clone_size: many
d_call: TRBD1
cdr3_aa: CSASDRGGTDTQYF
cdr3_nt: TGCAGTGCTAGTGACAGGGGCGGCACAGATACGCAGTATTTT

j_call: TRBJ1-1
v_call: TRBV7-8
clone_size: many
d_call: TRBD1
cdr3_aa: CASSPQTGDTEAFF
cdr3_nt: TGTGCCAGCAGCCCGCAGACAGGGGACACTGAAGCTTTCTTT

j_call: TRBJ2-1
v_call: TRBV5-5
clone_size: few
d_call: NA
cdr3_aa: CASITGIGSYNEQFF
cdr3_nt: TGTGCCAGCATAACAGGGATCGGCTCCTACAATGAGCAGTTCTTC

j_call: TRBJ1-4
v_call: TRBV6-1
clone_size: few
d_call: NA
cdr3_aa: CASRNQGRDEKLFF
cdr3_nt: TGTGCCAGCAGGAACCAGGGCAGGGATGAAAAACTGTTTTTT

j_call: TRBJ2-3
v_call: TRBV20-1
clone_size: few
d_call: TRBD2
cdr3_aa: CRPTSGRNSDTQYF
cdr3_nt: TGCAGACCGACTAGCGGGAGGAATTCAGATACGCAGTATTTT

j_call: TRBJ2-6
v_call: TRBV24-1
clone_size: many
d_call: NA
cdr3_aa: CATSDPFYNSSGANVLTF
cdr3_nt: TGTGCCACCAGTGATCCATTTTATAATAGCTCTGGGGCCAACGTCCTGACTTTC

j_call: TRBJ2-3
v_call: TRBV5-1
clone_size: many
d_call: NA
cdr3_aa: CASSLGTSTDTQYF
cdr3_nt: TGCGCCAGCAGCTTGGGAACTAGCACAGATACGCAGTATTTT

j_call: TRBJ2-1
v_call: TRBV12-3/TRBV12-4
clone_size: many
d_call: NA
cdr3_aa: CASSLARYEQFF
cdr3_nt: TGTGCCAGCAGTTTAGCTAGGTATGAGCAGTTCTTC

j_call: TRBJ2-6
v_call: TRBV7-2
clone_size: NA
d_call: NA
cdr3_aa: CASSRDASGANVLTF
cdr3_nt: TGTGCCAGCAGCAGGGATGCCTCTGGGGCCAACGTCCTGACTTTC

j_call: TRBJ2-3
v_call: TRBV6-5
clone_size: many
d_call: NA
cdr3_aa: CASSWPGVGTQYF
cdr3_nt: TGTGCCAGCAGTTGGCCGGGGGTCGGTACGCAGTATTTT

j_call: TRBJ2-1
v_call: TRBV9
clone_size: NA
d_call: NA
cdr3_aa: CASSVGQGFNEQFF
cdr3_nt: TGTGCCAGCAGCGTAGGTCAGGGCTTCAATGAGCAGTTCTTC

j_call: TRBJ2-3
v_call: TRBV20-1
clone_size: many
d_call: TRBD2
cdr3_aa: CSASSGWDPSGRYTDTQYF
cdr3_nt: TGCAGTGCTAGTAGCGGGTGGGATCCTAGCGGGAGATACACAGATACGCAGTATTTT

j_call: TRBJ2-3
v_call: TRBV5-1
clone_size: many
d_call: TRBD2
cdr3_aa: CASSFYSGRGADTQYF
cdr3_nt: TGCGCCAGCAGCTTTTACAGCGGGAGAGGCGCAGATACGCAGTATTTT

j_call: TRBJ2-3
v_call: TRBV5-1
clone_size: NA
d_call: TRBD2
cdr3_aa: CASSPGAGEGDTQYF
cdr3_nt: TGCGCCAGCAGCCCGGGAGCGGGGGAAGGGGATACGCAGTATTTT

j_call: TRBJ2-2
v_call: TRBV19
clone_size: NA
d_call: NA
cdr3_aa: CASSAPEGVTGELFF
cdr3_nt: TGTGCCAGTAGTGCTCCCGAGGGGGTAACCGGGGAGCTGTTTTTT